The 8 T cell receptor beta chains reported below all come from one sample, sequenced in a study of shared clonotypes between healthy human individuals. Naivety among CD8 cells was defined by CD45RO negativity and positive CCR7 selection, thereby excluding terminally differentiated effector memory CD45RA+ cells. The table came from immunoSEQ multiplex PCR; TCRdb's copy has only in-frame clones and leaves some out. This table has around 1,900,000 clones, around 95% appearing once. The sample taken for sequencing was naive CD8+ T cells from PBMCs. These receptors came from a man younger than 35 in good health. Some clones in this sample may be carry-over from other donors' samples.

A word on this clone: This sample also contains other DNA sequences that code for the same CDR3. J is TRBJ1-1 and V is TRBV27; maybe TRBD1 (5 bases). Germline loops: CDR1 MNHEY, CDR2 SMNVEV (reference sequence). V dropped 7 bases and J dropped 0 bases, with 9 bases sitting between them. The CDR3 spans 13 residues. The CDR3 sequence: CASTAGLNTEAFF. The CDR3 coding sequence is TGTGCCAGCACCGCGGGGCTGAACACTGAAGCTTTCTTT.

This sequence joins TRBV11-2 and TRBJ2-7, with no clear D. From germline, CDR1 is SGHAT and CDR2 FQNNGV. Trimming removed 3 bases from V and 7 bases from J, with 16 bases in between. This CDR3 is 14 amino acids long. The CDR3 loop is CASSFSGVHGEQYF. CDR3 nucleotide sequence: TGTGCCAGCAGCTTCTCTGGGGTACATGGGGAGCAGTACTTC.

The CDR3 sequence: CASSPEPRTSLTSDEQYF. DNA of the CDR3: TGCGCCAGCAGCCCAGAGCCAAGAACGTCTCTAACGAGCGACGAGCAGTACTTC. The V call is TRBV4-3, the J call TRBJ2-7; D is unclear. CDR3 length equals 18 residues. CDR1 is LGHNA and CDR2 is YSLEER in the germline V gene. Trimming cost V 4 bases and J 5 bases, with 27 bases left between them.

The chain combines TRBV27 with TRBJ2-3; a weak D match, TRBD2 (5 bases). Per the germline V gene, CDR1 is MNHEY and CDR2 is SMNVEV (reference sequence). V lost 5 bases and J lost 0, with 18 bases in between. There are 17 residues in the CDR3. CDR3 region: CASSVRRLAPSTDTQYF. The CDR3, as DNA: TGTGCCAGCAGTGTACGTCGGCTAGCACCTAGCACAGATACGCAGTATTTT.

This clone showed up just once. The chain uses TRBV6-5 and TRBJ1-2; D is unclear. The CDR3 covers 15 residues. Trimming took off 0 bases at V and 3 bases at J, with 11 bases between the two ends. Germline CDR1 reads MNHEY; CDR2 reads SVGAGI. This CDR3 reads CASSYSHVGDYGYTF. CDR3 DNA sequence: TGTGCCAGCAGTTACTCGCATGTTGGAGACTATGGCTACACCTTC.

The chain couples TRBV4-1 to TRBJ1-1; TRBD1 aligns across 8 bases. Per germline, CDR1 MGHRA and CDR2 YSYEKL. The V segment lost 0 bases and the J segment 4 bases; nucleotides outside the gene matches: 7. The CDR3 runs to 16 residues. The CDR3 sequence is CASSQDTGGFVTEAFF. The CDR3 nucleotides read TGCGCCAGCAGCCAAGATACAGGGGGGTTTGTCACTGAAGCTTTCTTT.

The rearrangement links TRBV4-3 to TRBJ1-1, with D unresolved. The V gene's germline CDR1 is LGHNA and CDR2 YSLEER. The CDR3 runs 15 residues. The V end lost 1 base, the J end lost 1 base, and 10 bases lay between the germline ends. This chain's CDR3 is CASSQVTSENTEAFF. Here the CDR3 DNA reads TGCGCCAGCAGCCAAGTTACTTCGGAGAACACTGAAGCTTTCTTT.

The CDR3 sequence: CASSPLWTGSYEQYF. Here the CDR3 DNA reads TGCGCCAGCAGCCCACTTTGGACAGGGTCGTACGAGCAGTACTTC. The chain joins TRBV4-1 to TRBJ2-7; 8 bases align to TRBD1. CDR1 is MGHRA and CDR2 is YSYEKL in the germline V gene. V shed 4 bases and J 4 bases; nucleotides not matched to a gene: 9. CDR3 length: 15 amino acids.